A selection of T cell receptor beta chains follows, all from one sample in a study of blood T cell repertoires in COVID-19. Profiling relied on immunoSEQ multiplex PCR, and the TCRdb table lists in-frame clones only, not all of them. This table holds about 180,000 clones, roughly 87% found once. The sequenced material came from PBMCs or T cells enriched from blood (not recorded which). Receptor source: a human donor with acute COVID-19. The donor label of this sample is uncertain. Both conserved end residues are part of each CDR3. The D gene is left open where the match is weak. Expanded clones are given a class, and other clones once, few, many or no size at all.

d_gene: TRBD2
abundance: NA
j_gene: TRBJ2-2
v_gene: TRBV4-3
CDR3nt: TGCGCCAGCAGCCAAGGAGGGCTAGCGGGGGGGCCCGACACCGGGGAGCTGTTTTTT
CDR3aa: CASSQGGLAGGPDTGELFF

d_gene: NA
abundance: NA
j_gene: TRBJ2-1
v_gene: TRBV2
CDR3nt: TGTGCCAGCAGTGAATTTGGCTTTGAGCAGTTCTTC
CDR3aa: CASSEFGFEQFF

d_gene: NA
abundance: NA
j_gene: TRBJ1-3
v_gene: TRBV9
CDR3nt: TGTGCCAGCAGCGCCCCAGGGGCAGGGGTCGGAAACACCATATATTTT
CDR3aa: CASSAPGAGVGNTIYF

d_gene: NA
abundance: once
j_gene: TRBJ1-4
v_gene: TRBV30
CDR3nt: TGTGCCTGGAGTAGGGAAAGGGCGGGTGAAAAACTGTTTTTT
CDR3aa: CAWSRERAGEKLFF

d_gene: NA
abundance: once
j_gene: TRBJ2-2
v_gene: TRBV11-3
CDR3nt: TGTGCCAGCAGCTTCGAACAGGGTGGTTCCGGGGAGCTGTTTTTT
CDR3aa: CASSFEQGGSGELFF

d_gene: NA
abundance: NA
j_gene: TRBJ2-3
v_gene: TRBV11-2
CDR3nt: TGTGCCAGCAGCTTTTTAGCAGATACGCAGTATTTT
CDR3aa: CASSFLADTQYF

d_gene: TRBD2
abundance: NA
j_gene: TRBJ2-3
v_gene: TRBV2
CDR3nt: TGTGCCAGCAGCCGTATCAGCGGGGGGCCCTCTCATAACCGAGATACGCAGTATTTT
CDR3aa: CASSRISGGPSHNRDTQYF

d_gene: NA
abundance: NA
j_gene: TRBJ1-1
v_gene: TRBV18
CDR3nt: TGTGCCAGCTCACTTCGGACAGCTTTTGAAGCTTTCTTT
CDR3aa: CASSLRTAFEAFF

d_gene: TRBD2
abundance: NA
j_gene: TRBJ2-3
v_gene: TRBV7-9
CDR3nt: TGTGCCAGCAGCACCCTCGGGGAGGGTCCCGGCACAGATACGCAGTATTTT
CDR3aa: CASSTLGEGPGTDTQYF

d_gene: NA
abundance: few
j_gene: TRBJ1-5
v_gene: TRBV30
CDR3nt: TGTGCCTGGAGTCTAGACAGCAATCAGCCCCAGCATTTT
CDR3aa: CAWSLDSNQPQHF

d_gene: NA
abundance: NA
j_gene: TRBJ2-7
v_gene: TRBV2
CDR3nt: TGTGCCAGCACCCGGAGATTCCTGCGGGGTACAAACGAGCAGTACTTC
CDR3aa: CASTRRFLRGTNEQYF

d_gene: NA
abundance: NA
j_gene: TRBJ1-1
v_gene: TRBV5-4
CDR3nt: TGTGCCAGCAGCTTCGACAGCATGAACACTGAAGCTTTCTTT
CDR3aa: CASSFDSMNTEAFF

d_gene: NA
abundance: NA
j_gene: TRBJ1-2
v_gene: TRBV28
CDR3nt: TGTGCCAGCAGTAAAACCCTGGGGGCCATCTATGGCTACACCTTC
CDR3aa: CASSKTLGAIYGYTF

d_gene: NA
abundance: NA
j_gene: TRBJ1-6
v_gene: TRBV6-1
CDR3nt: TGTGCCAGCAGCCCCGGCGGTTATAATTCACCCCTCCACTTT
CDR3aa: CASSPGGYNSPLHF